A single sample is the source of the 28 T cell receptor beta chains below, sequenced in a study of CD4 T cells in relation to SARS-CoV-2 and coronaviruses. Assay used: immunoSEQ multiplex PCR; TCRdb lists only in-frame clones, some missing. The sample gives some 68,000 clones, approximately 95% of which show up once; approximately 0.25% is in the top ten. Unexposed donor CD4+ T cells date from about 2011-2018, before the COVID-19 pandemic. The sequencing sample was made of naive CD4+ T cells from PBMCs. Subset given: naive CD4+ T cells isolated by negative enrichment. These receptors all come from a human donor in good health.

The chain recombines TRBV28 with TRBJ1-2; maybe TRBD1 (6 bases). V was cut by 7 bases and J by 4 bases, with 16 bases left in between. Germline CDR1 is MDHEN and CDR2 is SYDVKM. This CDR3 spans 14 amino acids. The CDR3 sequence: CASTQGGSGYGYTF. CDR3 sequence (DNA): TGTGCCAGCACCCAAGGGGGTAGTGGCTATGGCTACACCTTC.

The chain joins TRBV6-2 or TRBV6-3 to TRBJ2-2; TRBD2 matches at 12 bases. There are 16 residues in the CDR3. The germline V gene has CDR1 MNHEY and CDR2 SVGEGT. J gave up 2 bases and V 5 bases, and 3 bases lay outside the gene matches. The CDR3 region has the DNA TGTGCCAGCAGTAGGACTAGCGGGACCAACACCGGGGAGCTGTTTTTT. As protein: CASSRTSGTNTGELFF.

V and J are TRBV27 and TRBJ2-2; D is ambiguous. The CDR3 contains 13 residues. Germline CDR1 is MNHEY and CDR2 is SMNVEV (reference sequence). V was shortened by 3 bases and J by 3 bases, with 5 bases between the two germline ends. The CDR3 DNA sequence: TGTGCCAGCAGTTTCCGCGACACCGGGGAGCTGTTTTTT. Translating gives CASSFRDTGELFF.

The rearrangement uses TRBV10-3 and TRBJ2-3; 8 bases align to TRBD2. The V gene's germline CDR1 is ENHRY and CDR2 SYGVKD. V was pared by 6 bases and J by 2 bases, with 4 bases of the junction left unmatched. The CDR3 runs to 14 residues. The CDR3 is CAISTSGDTDTQYF. CDR3 nucleotide sequence: TGTGCCATCAGCACTAGCGGTGACACAGATACGCAGTATTTT.

The chain employs TRBV7-6 and TRBJ2-1; 8 nucleotides agree with TRBD2. CDR1 is SGHVS, CDR2 FNYEAQ, per germline. J was trimmed by 0 bases and V by 5 bases; bases with no gene match: 9. There are 17 residues in the CDR3. Here the CDR3 reads CASSKKERETSYNEQFF. The CDR3 region has the DNA TGTGCCAGCAGCAAAAAAGAGCGGGAGACCTCCTACAATGAGCAGTTCTTC.

This chain joins TRBV18 and TRBJ1-3; no firm D call. The CDR3 consists of 15 residues. Germline loops: CDR1 KGHSH, CDR2 LQKENI. V was clipped by 0 bases and J by 2 bases, with 8 bases between them. CDR3 sequence reads: CASSPPIGPGNTIYF. The CDR3 DNA reads TGTGCCAGCTCACCACCCATTGGGCCTGGAAACACCATATATTTT.

This clone occurred once. The chain carries TRBV7-8 and TRBJ1-4, with 7 bases that match TRBD1. The V segment lost 4 bases and the J segment 2 bases; nucleotides outside the gene matches: 1. This CDR3 spans 14 amino acids. The germline V gene has CDR1 SGHVS and CDR2 FQNEAQ. CDR3 residues: CASSSGQTNEKLFF. CDR3 nucleotides: TGTGCCAGCAGCTCGGGACAGACTAATGAAAAACTGTTTTTT.

The chain uses TRBV7-5 and TRBJ2-2; the D call of TRBD1 is as the table states it, not checked on the DNA. TRBV7-5 corresponds to a pseudogene. CDR3 length: 16 amino acids. The CDR3 coding sequence is TGTGTCAGAAGCAGCCCACAGGGGACTCACACCGGGGAGCTGTTTTTT. Protein: CVRSSPQGTHTGELFF.

This clone was picked up a small number of times. The V and J genes are TRBV6-5 and TRBJ2-7; D call uncertain. V was clipped by 4 bases and J by 0 bases, with 7 bases between them. This CDR3 has 13 residues. Germline values: CDR1 MNHEY, CDR2 SVGAGI. CDR3 DNA: TGTGCCAGCAGTTGGGTTTCCTCCTACGAGCAGTACTTC. This sequence encodes CASSWVSSYEQYF.

The gene calls are TRBV28 and TRBJ2-7; D gene uncertain. With 7 bases removed from V and 0 bases from J, the gap between germline ends came to 13 bases. Germline CDR1 is MDHEN and CDR2 is SYDVKM. This CDR3 spans 14 amino acids. In DNA form, the CDR3 reads TGTGCCAGCACAATAGAGGTTAGCTCCTACGAGCAGTACTTC. It encodes CASTIEVSSYEQYF.

This clone was seen a single time. For the CDR3, the DNA is TGTGCCAGCAGCGTTCGGGGGACTGGGGCCAACGTCCTGACTTTC. This sequence encodes CASSVRGTGANVLTF. The chain uses TRBV9 and TRBJ2-6; D perhaps matches TRBD2 (6 bases). V lost 2 bases and J lost 2, with 8 bases in between. The CDR3 spans 15 residues. The germline gives CDR1 SGDLS, CDR2 YYNGEE.

The chain has TRBV19 and TRBJ2-1; TRBD2 is a possible D gene (5 bases). The CDR3 has 15 amino acids. From germline, CDR1 is LNHDA and CDR2 SQIVND (reference sequence). The V end lost 3 bases, the J end lost 4 bases, and 13 bases lay between the germline ends. The CDR3 region is CASSIRGRGYNEQFF. CDR3 DNA sequence: TGTGCCAGTAGTATCCGAGGGAGAGGTTACAATGAGCAGTTCTTC. The complete variable domain, with remaining parts taken from reference TRBV19 and TRBJ2-1, reads DGGITQSPKYLFRKEGQNVTLSCEQNLNHDAMYWYRQDPGQGLRLIYYSQIVNDFQKGDIAEGYSVSREKKESFPLTVTSAQKNPTAFYLCASSIRGRGYNEQFFGPGTRLTVL.

This clone was observed a handful of times. Sequence at one end of the junction differs from germline and may be a read error. The V gene is TRBV7-7, the J gene TRBJ2-2, with TRBD1 matching over 8 bases. Germline values: CDR1 SSHAT, CDR2 FNYEAQ (reference sequence). CDR3 length: 18 amino acids. CDR3 loop: CASSSRGLATVYPGELFF. For the CDR3, the DNA is TGTGCTAGCAGCTCCAGGGGGCTAGCGACCGTCTATCCCGGGGAGCTGTTTTTT.

The chain is built from TRBV7-2 and TRBJ2-7; D may correspond to TRBD1 or TRBD2 (5 bases each). The V gene's germline CDR1 is SGHTA and CDR2 FQGNSA. V lost 4 bases and J lost 2, with 12 bases in between. The CDR3 sequence is 14 residues long. In DNA, the CDR3 is TGTGCCAGCAGCTCGGCAGGGAGTACCTACGAGCAGTACTTC. Translation: CASSSAGSTYEQYF.

This clone was seen only a few times. The DNA for the CDR3 is TGTGCCTGGAGTGTAAACTATCTAGTAGTAGGAGCTTTCTTT. Amino acids: CAWSVNYLVVGAFF. The rearrangement links TRBV30 to TRBJ1-1; no clear D gene. Between the trimmed V and J ends, which lost 0 bases and 10 bases, there was a span of 18 bases. Germline-derived CDR1 and CDR2 are GTSNPN and SVGIG (reference sequence). This CDR3 has 14 residues.

The J gene is TRBJ1-4, the V gene TRBV5-1; the D is unclear. Germline V lookup: CDR1 SGHRS, CDR2 YFSETQ. The CDR3 extends over 13 amino acids. Trimming pared 5 bases from V and 0 bases from J, leaving 5 bases between. As DNA, the CDR3 is TGCGCCAGCAGATACGCAACTAATGAAAAACTGTTTTTT. It is translated as CASRYATNEKLFF.

This chain connects TRBV29-1 to TRBJ2-5; D not resolved. Germline V gene lookup returns CDR1 SQVTM and CDR2 ANQGSEA. Trimming shortened V by 1 base and J by 5 bases, and 8 bases separated the two germline ends. This CDR3 has 12 residues. CDR3 residues: CSVEASRETQYF. CDR3 bases: TGCAGCGTTGAAGCAAGTCGGGAGACCCAGTACTTC.

The J gene is TRBJ1-6, the V gene TRBV27; D is perhaps TRBD1 (5 bases). The CDR3 has 13 amino acids. Looked up from germline, CDR1 is MNHEY and CDR2 is SMNVEV (reference sequence). V was shortened by 3 bases and J by 11 bases, with 11 bases between the two germline ends. This CDR3 is CASSFSPGPPLHF. The CDR3 bases are TGTGCCAGCAGTTTCTCCCCGGGACCACCCCTCCACTTT.

The chain employs TRBV5-1 and TRBJ1-1, with TRBD1 identical over 7 bases. J lost 1 base, V lost 5 bases, and 5 bases had no gene match. Looked up from germline, CDR1 is SGHRS and CDR2 is YFSETQ. The CDR3 covers 14 residues. The CDR3 DNA reads TGCGCCAGCAGTTACAGGGGAGGGAACACTGAAGCTTTCTTT. This sequence encodes CASSYRGGNTEAFF. Drawing the rest from reference TRBV5-1 and TRBJ1-1, the complete variable domain is KAGVTQTPRYLIKTRGQQVTLSCSPISGHRSVSWYQQTPGQGLQFLFEYFSETQRNKGNFPGRFSGRQFSNSRSEMNVSTLELGDSALYLCASSYRGGNTEAFFGQGTRLTVV.

This clone came up once. The genes are TRBV2 and TRBJ2-5, with D perhaps TRBD1 or TRBD2 (6 bases each). Germline lookup yields CDR1 SNHLY and CDR2 FYNNEI. The CDR3 totals 13 residues. Trimming took 7 bases from V and 13 from J, leaving 22 bases between them. In nucleotides, the CDR3 is TGTGCCAGCACCCTGCTTTGGAGGGGGTTCGTGTACTTC. Its protein is CASTLLWRGFVYF.

CDR3 region: CSGTGTGGKGTEAFF. The CDR3 nucleotides are TGCAGCGGGACCGGGACAGGGGGTAAGGGCACTGAAGCTTTCTTT. This chain connects TRBV29-1 to TRBJ1-1, with 11 bases identical to TRBD1. The CDR3 consists of 15 residues. V was clipped by 7 bases and J by 4 bases; unmatched bases: 11. The germline V gene encodes CDR1 SQVTM and CDR2 ANQGSEA.

This clone has a single count. V and J are TRBV27 and TRBJ2-7, with 8 bases lining up with TRBD2. The trim removed 5 bases at V and 3 bases at J, leaving 6 bases unmatched. Germline CDR1 reads MNHEY; CDR2 reads SMNVEV (reference sequence). The CDR3 length is 14 residues. The CDR3 sequence is CASSPREDHYEQYF. The DNA for the CDR3 is TGTGCCAGCAGTCCGCGGGAGGACCACTACGAGCAGTACTTC.

Here the CDR3 DNA reads TGTGCCATCAGTGAGTCTCTAGCCGGGGAGCTGTTTTTT. Translating it yields CAISESLAGELFF. V is TRBV10-3 and J is TRBJ2-2; no clear D. The CDR3 totals 13 residues. The ends were cut back, 0 bases at V and 6 bases at J, with 5 bases in the middle. Germline loops: CDR1 ENHRY, CDR2 SYGVKD.

The rearrangement links TRBV6-1 to TRBJ1-2; D unresolved. V lost 0 bases and J lost 4, with 15 bases in between. There are 16 residues in the CDR3. CDR1 and CDR2 from the germline V gene are MNHNS and SASEGT. The CDR3 region has the DNA TGTGCCAGCAGTGAAGCAGACGCGGATCCTCCCTATGGCTACACCTTC. Encoded protein: CASSEADADPPYGYTF.

CDR3 in amino acids: CASSFGGDEQFF. The CDR3 DNA follows: TGTGCCAGCAGTTTTGGGGGGGATGAGCAGTTCTTC. The V and J genes are TRBV12-3 or TRBV12-4 and TRBJ2-1, with 7 bases lining up with TRBD2. The CDR3 totals 12 residues. V was clipped by 3 bases and J by 8 bases; unmatched bases: 1.

The chain couples TRBV28 to TRBJ2-1; 9 nucleotides align to TRBD1. Germline CDR1 MDHEN, CDR2 SYDVKM. With 6 bases clipped from V and 9 bases from J, the junction kept 6 bases outside the gene matches. This CDR3 spans 13 amino acids. CDR3 in amino acids: CASRLTGGREQFF. In DNA form, the CDR3 reads TGTGCCAGCAGGTTAACAGGGGGCCGTGAGCAGTTCTTC. Full variable domain (remainder filled in from reference TRBV28 and TRBJ2-1): DVKVTQSSRYLVKRTGEKVFLECVQDMDHENMFWYRQDPGLGLRLIYFSYDVKMKEKGDIPEGYSVSREKKERFSLILESASTNQTSMYLCASRLTGGREQFFGPGTRLTVL.

This chain links TRBV3-1 (or the pseudogene TRBV3-2) with TRBJ2-4; 7 bases agree with TRBD2. From germline, CDR1 is LGHDT and CDR2 YNNKEL (reference sequence). V lost 0 bases and J lost 10; bases outside the gene matches: 12. This CDR3 spans 16 amino acids. In DNA form, the CDR3 reads TGTGCCAGCAGCCAAGATCCTCTGACTAGCAGAGGAATTCAGTACTTC. It codes for CASSQDPLTSRGIQYF.

The J gene is TRBJ2-3, the V gene TRBV27, with 11 nucleotides matching TRBD2. The CDR3 loop spans 14 amino acids. Losses at the gene ends were 5 bases for V and 14 bases for J; bases not matched to a gene: 12. The germline CDR1 and CDR2 sequences are MNHEY and SMNVEV (reference sequence). The CDR3 loop reads CASSPRTSGPWAYF. The CDR3 DNA is TGTGCCAGCAGTCCAAGGACTAGCGGGCCCTGGGCGTATTTT.